This entry lists 17 T cell receptor beta chains sequenced from one sample in a study of T cell changes during pregnancy in multiple sclerosis. The method was immunoSEQ multiplex PCR; TCRdb's version includes in-frame clones alone and lacks a portion of them. Here the sample spans under 20,000 clones, 70% to 90% being singletons. Sample: CD8+ T cells from peripheral blood mononuclear cells, taken after pregnancy. All receptors come from a female donor with multiple sclerosis, enrolled in a pregnancy study.

The rearrangement uses TRBV9 and TRBJ2-3; D gene ambiguous. There are 13 residues in the CDR3. Germline V lookup: CDR1 SGDLS, CDR2 YYNGEE. V lost 2 bases and J 6 bases, leaving 10 bases between the germline ends. CDR3 in DNA: TGTGCCAGCAGCGTCATAGACATTGATACGCAGTATTTT. Residues: CASSVIDIDTQYF.

The chain has TRBV9 and TRBJ2-7; 9 nucleotides align to TRBD1. The V segment lost 4 bases and the J segment 6 bases; nucleotides outside the gene matches: 8. Germline assignment: CDR1 SGDLS and CDR2 YYNGEE. The CDR3 spans 14 residues. The CDR3, as DNA: TGTGCCAGCAGCCTCCGGGACAGGGCCGCCGAGCAGTACTTC. It codes for CASSLRDRAAEQYF.

This clone appeared a single time. CDR3 sequence (DNA): TGTGCCAGCAGTGATAGCGCCACGCTTAACACTGAAGCTTTCTTT. This translates into CASSDSATLNTEAFF. This chain joins TRBV2 and TRBJ1-1; D ambiguous. Trimming took 3 bases from V and 2 from J, leaving 13 bases between them. Germline CDR1 SNHLY, CDR2 FYNNEI. This CDR3 is built from 15 residues.

The chain employs TRBV5-4 and TRBJ2-1, with 14 positions matching TRBD2. This CDR3 comprises 15 residues. The J segment lost 7 bases and the V segment lost 0 bases, leaving 0 bases of the junction unmatched. Germline V gene lookup returns CDR1 SGHNT and CDR2 YYREEE (reference sequence). The CDR3 region is CASSLGLAGGNEQFF. The DNA of the CDR3 is TGTGCCAGCAGCTTGGGACTAGCGGGGGGGAATGAGCAGTTCTTC.

The V and J genes are TRBV5-6 and TRBJ2-7; D gene uncertain. The ends were cut back, 4 bases at V and 5 bases at J, with 10 bases in the middle. The length of the CDR3 is 12 residues. Germline loops: CDR1 SGHDT, CDR2 YYEEEE. The CDR3 region is CASSPRGHEQYF. The CDR3 DNA sequence: TGTGCCAGCAGCCCACGAGGCCACGAGCAGTACTTC.

The V gene is TRBV6-5, the J gene TRBJ2-7; 7 bases match TRBD2. The CDR3 spans 14 residues. J gave up 2 bases and V 5 bases, and 6 bases lay outside the gene matches. Germline V lookup: CDR1 MNHEY, CDR2 SVGAGI. This chain's CDR3 is CASSQLAAAYEQYF. Here the CDR3 DNA reads TGTGCCAGCAGTCAGCTAGCGGCCGCCTACGAGCAGTACTTC.

The chain uses TRBV29-1 and TRBJ2-7; 8 nucleotides agree with TRBD1. V was pared by 4 bases and J by 3 bases, with 5 bases of the junction left unmatched. Germline V gene lookup returns CDR1 SQVTM and CDR2 ANQGSEA. The CDR3 is 13 residues long. Written as DNA, the CDR3 is TGCAGCGTTGGGGGAGGACAGGGCTACGAGCAGTACTTC. Translating gives CSVGGGQGYEQYF.

The count of this clone is one. The chain recombines TRBV2 with TRBJ2-7, with 9 positions matching TRBD1. Germline CDR1 reads SNHLY; CDR2 reads FYNNEI. V gave up 5 bases and J gave up 4 bases; unmatched junction bases: 12. CDR3 length equals 16 residues. CDR3 nucleotide sequence: TGTGCCAGCAGTCCCCGGGACAGGGTAATCCTATACGAGCAGTACTTC. Translating gives CASSPRDRVILYEQYF.

The rearrangement uses TRBV11-2 and TRBJ1-6; D is undetermined. This CDR3 is 17 amino acids long. Germline V gene sequence: CDR1 SGHAT, CDR2 FQNNGV. V lost 2 bases and J lost 0, with 11 bases in between. The DNA of the CDR3 is TGTGCCAGCAGCTTATTGAGCGGGTCCTCCTATAATTCACCCCTCCACTTT. Translating it yields CASSLLSGSSYNSPLHF.

The V and J genes are TRBV9 and TRBJ2-2, with D possibly TRBD2 on 6 matching bases. The germline V and J ends were trimmed by 2 bases and 7 bases, with 9 bases remaining between them. Germline V CDR1 and CDR2: SGDLS, YYNGEE. This CDR3 spans 13 amino acids. CDR3 bases: TGTGCCAGCAGCGTGTACGGGAGCGGGGAGCTGTTTTTT. This gives the protein CASSVYGSGELFF.

The rearrangement uses TRBV29-1 and TRBJ1-2; 8 nucleotides agree with TRBD1. CDR3 length: 15 amino acids. Germline V gene sequence: CDR1 SQVTM, CDR2 ANQGSEA. The junction had 12 bases not matched to a gene; V was cut back by 5 bases and J by 4 bases. Here the CDR3 reads CSVTSPDRVTYGYTF. Written as DNA, the CDR3 is TGCAGCGTTACCTCACCGGACAGGGTCACCTATGGCTACACCTTC.

The sample holds a few counts of this clone. The chain links TRBV7-2 to TRBJ1-3; 11 positions match TRBD1. CDR3 size: 12 residues. Trimming cost V 5 bases and J 13 bases; bases outside gene matches: 4. CDR1 and CDR2 from the germline V gene are SGHTA and FQGNSA. The CDR3: CASSTGDRGIYF. The CDR3, as DNA: TGTGCCAGCAGCACCGGGGACAGGGGGATATATTTT.

The rearrangement joins TRBV27 to TRBJ2-5, with a tentative D call TRBD1 (6 bases). V lost 3 bases and J lost 5, with 13 bases in between. CDR1 and CDR2 (germline): MNHEY, SMNVEV (reference sequence). There are 14 residues in the CDR3. The CDR3 region has the DNA TGTGCCAGCAGTTTGACGCCGCAGGGGGAGACCCAGTACTTC. This codes for CASSLTPQGETQYF.

The chain couples TRBV19 to TRBJ2-1; TRBD2 aligns across 14 bases. CDR1 is LNHDA, CDR2 SQIVND, per germline (reference sequence). CDR3 size: 15 residues. The V gene end was trimmed by 5 bases and the J gene end by 7 bases; junction bases not matched to a gene: 4. The CDR3 nucleotides read TGTGCCAGTAGTCCGGGACTAGCGGGGGAAAATGAGCAGTTCTTC. It specifies CASSPGLAGENEQFF.

This chain connects TRBV6-1 to TRBJ2-1; no clear D. CDR3 length equals 16 residues. Germline V gene lookup returns CDR1 MNHNS and CDR2 SASEGT. V shed 3 bases and J shed 7 bases, with 19 bases lying between them. CDR3 protein: CASSEAASEYINEQFF. The DNA of the CDR3 is TGTGCCAGCAGTGAGGCCGCTTCGGAGTATATAAATGAGCAGTTCTTC.

The CDR3 loop reads CASSPGQGSYEQYF. In DNA, the CDR3 is TGCGCCAGCAGCCCAGGACAGGGGTCCTACGAGCAGTACTTC. V gene TRBV4-1 combines with J gene TRBJ2-7; 9 bases are a match to TRBD1. The CDR3 has 14 amino acids. Trimming cost V 4 bases and J 1 base; bases outside gene matches: 2. Germline CDR1 MGHRA, CDR2 YSYEKL.

The chain links TRBV7-6 to TRBJ2-2; 9 bases are shared with TRBD1. The CDR3 contains 18 residues. With V trimmed by 3 bases and J by 0 bases, 8 bases remained unmatched. Germline loops: CDR1 SGHVS, CDR2 FNYEAQ. The CDR3 protein is CASSFNQDRGSNTGELFF. The CDR3 nucleotides read TGTGCCAGCAGCTTTAATCAAGACAGGGGGTCGAACACCGGGGAGCTGTTTTTT.